The sequence of this T cell receptor (beta chain) was determined in a study of blood T cells in healthy people across ages. A second roughly 6 to 12 cycle PCR used barcoded and J-beta primers. Via MiXCR, TCRdb re-called the 5' RACE reads, giving one row per CDR3 protein. The table shows about 640,000 distinct CDR3 sequences, with 58% occurring only once. Findings and caveats of the study: Per-million-T-cell TCR beta diversity fell roughly linearly with age.

Regarding this clonotype: Its antigen is unknown. The junction departs from the called germline gene at one end, perhaps through a read error.

This clonotype originated in a man aged 55 to 70 in good health. Sequencing used blood.

The chain's CDR3 is CATRLSADTQYF. CDR3 coding DNA: TGCGCCACCAGGTTGAGCGCAGATACGCAGTATTTT. The chain combines TRBV10-3 with TRBJ2-3; D uncertain. Germline CDR1 and CDR2: ENHRY and SYGVKD. There are 12 residues in the CDR3.